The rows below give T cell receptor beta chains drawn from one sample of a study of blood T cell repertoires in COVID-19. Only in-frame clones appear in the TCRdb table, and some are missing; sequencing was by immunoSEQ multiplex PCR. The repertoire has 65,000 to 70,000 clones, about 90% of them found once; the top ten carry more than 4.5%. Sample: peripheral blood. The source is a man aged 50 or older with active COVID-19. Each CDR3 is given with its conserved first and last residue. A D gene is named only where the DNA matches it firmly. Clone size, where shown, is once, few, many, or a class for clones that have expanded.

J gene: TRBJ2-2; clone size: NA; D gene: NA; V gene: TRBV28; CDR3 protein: CASWGQGHLRNTGELFF; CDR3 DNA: TGTGCCAGCTGGGGGCAGGGGCACCTCCGGAACACCGGGGAGCTGTTTTTT
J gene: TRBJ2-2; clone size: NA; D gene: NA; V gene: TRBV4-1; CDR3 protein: CASSQERPQGTGELFF; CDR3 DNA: TGCGCCAGCAGCCAAGAGCGACCTCAGGGCACCGGGGAGCTGTTTTTT
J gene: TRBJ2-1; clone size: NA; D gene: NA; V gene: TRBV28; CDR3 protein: CASRREGRHEQFF; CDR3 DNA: TGTGCCAGCAGGCGAGAGGGGAGGCATGAGCAGTTCTTC
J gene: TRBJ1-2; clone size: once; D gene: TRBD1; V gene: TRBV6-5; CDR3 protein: CASSVQGSYGYTF; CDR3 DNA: TGTGCCAGCAGCGTACAGGGGTCCTATGGCTACACCTTC
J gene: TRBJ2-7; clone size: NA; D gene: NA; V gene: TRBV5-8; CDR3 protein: CASSQTGPASYEQYF; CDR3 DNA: TGTGCCAGCAGCCAGACAGGTCCGGCCTCCTACGAGCAGTACTTC
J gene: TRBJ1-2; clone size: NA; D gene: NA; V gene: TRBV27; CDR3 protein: CASSLTEDSRYGYTF; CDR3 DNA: TGTGCCAGCAGTTTAACGGAGGACTCGCGGTATGGCTACACCTTC
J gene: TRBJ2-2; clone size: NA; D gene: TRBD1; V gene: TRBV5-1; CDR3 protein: CASTGTVNTGELFF; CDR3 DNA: TGCGCCAGCACCGGGACAGTAAACACCGGGGAGCTGTTTTTT
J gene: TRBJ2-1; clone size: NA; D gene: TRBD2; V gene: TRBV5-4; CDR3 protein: CASRSGTSGRGGYNEQFF; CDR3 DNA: TGTGCCAGCAGGTCTGGGACTAGCGGGAGAGGAGGCTACAATGAGCAGTTCTTC
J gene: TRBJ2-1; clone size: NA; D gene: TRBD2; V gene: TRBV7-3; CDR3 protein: CASSLMTSGSNEQFF; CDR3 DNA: TGTGCCAGCAGCTTAATGACTAGCGGGAGCAATGAGCAGTTCTTC
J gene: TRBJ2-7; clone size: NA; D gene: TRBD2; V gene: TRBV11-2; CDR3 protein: CASSLDLTSGVYEQYF; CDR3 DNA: TGTGCCAGCAGCTTAGATCTGACTAGCGGGGTCTACGAGCAGTACTTC
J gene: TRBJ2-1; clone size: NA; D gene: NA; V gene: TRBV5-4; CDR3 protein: CASSQIYNEQFF; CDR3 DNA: TGTGCCAGCAGCCAGATTTACAATGAGCAGTTCTTC
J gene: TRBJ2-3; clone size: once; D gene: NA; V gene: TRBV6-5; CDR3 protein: CASSRQELTDTQYF; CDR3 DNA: TGTGCCAGCAGTCGACAAGAGCTGACAGATACGCAGTATTTT
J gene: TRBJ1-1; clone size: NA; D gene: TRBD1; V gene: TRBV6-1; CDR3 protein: CASSENRGQGEAFF; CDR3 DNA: TGTGCCAGCAGTGAAAATCGGGGACAGGGGGAAGCTTTCTTT
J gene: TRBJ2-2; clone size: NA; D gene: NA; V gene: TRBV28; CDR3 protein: CASSSPVAGNTGELFF; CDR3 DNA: TGTGCCAGCAGTTCCCCTGTGGCGGGGAACACCGGGGAGCTGTTTTTT
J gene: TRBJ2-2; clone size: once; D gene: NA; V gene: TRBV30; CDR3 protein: CAWRRTGTRNTGELFF; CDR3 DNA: TGTGCCTGGAGGAGAACCGGGACACGGAACACCGGGGAGCTGTTTTTT
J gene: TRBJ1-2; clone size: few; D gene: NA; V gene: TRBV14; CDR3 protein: CASSQVESNYGYTF; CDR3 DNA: TGTGCCAGCAGCCAAGTGGAGTCTAACTATGGCTACACCTTC
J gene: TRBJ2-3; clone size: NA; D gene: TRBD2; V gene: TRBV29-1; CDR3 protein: CSVRTSGRADTQYF; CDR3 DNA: TGCAGCGTTCGGACTAGCGGGAGAGCAGATACGCAGTATTTT
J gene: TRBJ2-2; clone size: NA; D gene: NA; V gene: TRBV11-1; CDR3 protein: CASSSGGDRNTGELFF; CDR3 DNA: TGTGCCAGCAGCTCGGGGGGGGACAGGAACACCGGGGAGCTGTTTTTT
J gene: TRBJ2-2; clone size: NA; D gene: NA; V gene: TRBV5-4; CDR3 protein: CASSRSTGELFF; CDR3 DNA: TGTGCCAGCAGCCGGTCGACAGGGGAGCTGTTTTTT
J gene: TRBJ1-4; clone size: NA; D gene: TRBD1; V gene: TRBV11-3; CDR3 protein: CASSPWTGGNEKLFF; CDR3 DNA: TGTGCCAGCAGCCCCTGGACAGGGGGGAATGAAAAACTGTTTTTT
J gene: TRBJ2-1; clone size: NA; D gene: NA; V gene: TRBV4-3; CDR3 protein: CASSQGAGFANNEQFF; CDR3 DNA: TGCGCCAGCAGCCAAGGGGCGGGCTTCGCCAACAATGAGCAGTTCTTC
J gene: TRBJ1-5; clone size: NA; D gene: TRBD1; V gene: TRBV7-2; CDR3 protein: CASSGRQGGNQPQHF; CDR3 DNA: TGTGCCAGCAGCGGCCGACAGGGGGGAAATCAGCCCCAGCATTTT
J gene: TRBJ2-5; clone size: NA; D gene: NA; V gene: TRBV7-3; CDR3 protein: CASSLNGGQGETQYF; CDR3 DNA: TGTGCCAGCAGCTTAAATGGAGGGCAAGGAGAGACCCAGTACTTC
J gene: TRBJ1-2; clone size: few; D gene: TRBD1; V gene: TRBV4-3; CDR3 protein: CASSHERDRLYGYTF; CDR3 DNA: TGCGCCAGCAGCCATGAACGGGACAGGTTGTATGGCTACACCTTC
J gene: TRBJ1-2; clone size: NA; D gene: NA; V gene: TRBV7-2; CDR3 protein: CASSSTEPNYGYTF; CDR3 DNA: TGTGCCAGCAGCTCGACAGAACCTAACTATGGCTACACCTTC
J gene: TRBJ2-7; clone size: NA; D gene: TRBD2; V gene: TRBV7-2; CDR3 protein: CASSLEGLAVYYEQYF; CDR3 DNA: TGTGCCAGCAGCTTAGAAGGACTAGCGGTCTACTACGAGCAGTACTTC
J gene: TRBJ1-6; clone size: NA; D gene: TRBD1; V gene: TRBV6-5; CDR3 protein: CASSYRRGSNSPLHF; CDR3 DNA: TGTGCCAGCAGTTACCGCAGGGGGTCTAATTCACCCCTCCACTTT
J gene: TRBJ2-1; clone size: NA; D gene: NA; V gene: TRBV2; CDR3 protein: CASSDGLANEQFF; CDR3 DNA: TGTGCCAGCAGTGATGGGCTAGCTAATGAGCAGTTCTTC
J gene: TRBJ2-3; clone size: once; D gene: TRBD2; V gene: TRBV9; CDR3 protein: CASSVASGGVKDTQYF; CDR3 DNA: TGTGCCAGCAGCGTAGCTAGCGGGGGGGTGAAAGATACGCAGTATTTT
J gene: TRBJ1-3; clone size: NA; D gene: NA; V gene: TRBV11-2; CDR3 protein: CASSLVGSSGNTIYF; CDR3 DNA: TGTGCCAGCAGCTTAGTTGGCAGCTCTGGAAACACCATATATTTT
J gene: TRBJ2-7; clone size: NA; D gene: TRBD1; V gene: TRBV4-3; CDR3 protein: CASSQDGQGTYEQYF; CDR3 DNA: TGCGCCAGCAGCCAAGACGGACAGGGGACCTACGAGCAGTACTTC
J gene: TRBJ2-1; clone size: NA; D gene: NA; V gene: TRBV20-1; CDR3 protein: CSARLYNEQFF; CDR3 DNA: TGCAGTGCTCGACTATACAATGAGCAGTTCTTC
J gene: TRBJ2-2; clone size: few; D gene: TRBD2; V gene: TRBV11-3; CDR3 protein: CASSRGLAETGDTGELFF; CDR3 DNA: TGTGCCAGCTCTCGGGGACTAGCAGAAACTGGGGACACCGGGGAGCTGTTTTTT
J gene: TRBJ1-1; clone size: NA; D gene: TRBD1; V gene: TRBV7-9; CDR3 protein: CASSQAGGPPGEAFF; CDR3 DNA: TGTGCCAGCAGCCAAGCAGGGGGCCCCCCTGGTGAAGCTTTCTTT
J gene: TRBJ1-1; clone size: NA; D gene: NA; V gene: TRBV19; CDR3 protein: CASQRATEAFF; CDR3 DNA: TGTGCCAGCCAGAGGGCTACTGAAGCTTTCTTT
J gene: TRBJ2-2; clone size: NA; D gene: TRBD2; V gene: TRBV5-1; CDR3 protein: CASSLGSGITGELFF; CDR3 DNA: TGCGCCAGCAGCTTGGGTAGCGGGATTACCGGGGAGCTGTTTTTT
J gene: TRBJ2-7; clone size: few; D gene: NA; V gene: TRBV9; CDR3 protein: CASSAQGQTYEQYF; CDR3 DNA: TGTGCCAGCAGTGCCCAAGGACAGACCTACGAGCAGTACTTC
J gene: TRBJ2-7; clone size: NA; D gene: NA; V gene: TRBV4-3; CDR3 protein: CASSPGRSNEQYF; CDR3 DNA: TGCGCCAGCAGCCCGGGGAGGTCGAACGAGCAGTACTTC
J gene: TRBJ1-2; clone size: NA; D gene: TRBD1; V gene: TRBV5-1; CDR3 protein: CASSQGQVYGYTF; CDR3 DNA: TGCGCCAGCAGCCAAGGACAGGTTTATGGCTACACCTTC
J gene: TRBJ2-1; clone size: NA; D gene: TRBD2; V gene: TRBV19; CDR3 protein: CASRGAGGNEQFF; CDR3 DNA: TGTGCCAGTAGGGGAGCGGGAGGCAATGAGCAGTTCTTC
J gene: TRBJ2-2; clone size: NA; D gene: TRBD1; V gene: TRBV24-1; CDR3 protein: CATKGQGDTGELFF; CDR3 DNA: TGTGCCACCAAGGGACAGGGAGACACCGGGGAGCTGTTTTTT
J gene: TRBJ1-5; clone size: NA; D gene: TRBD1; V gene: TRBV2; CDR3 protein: CASSDRTGHQPQHF; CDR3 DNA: TGTGCCAGCAGTGACAGGACAGGGCATCAGCCCCAGCATTTT
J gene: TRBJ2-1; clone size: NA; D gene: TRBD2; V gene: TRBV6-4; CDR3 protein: CASSDSGTSGRNEQFF; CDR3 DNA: TGTGCCAGCAGTGACTCTGGGACTAGCGGGAGAAATGAGCAGTTCTTC
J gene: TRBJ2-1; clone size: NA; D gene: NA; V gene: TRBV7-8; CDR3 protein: CASSETRYGKTNEQFF; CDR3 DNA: TGTGCCAGCAGCGAAACTCGGTACGGGAAGACCAATGAGCAGTTCTTC
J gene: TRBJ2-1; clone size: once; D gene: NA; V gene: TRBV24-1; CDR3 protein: CATSGWPSYNEQFF; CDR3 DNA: TGTGCCACCAGTGGTTGGCCTTCCTACAATGAGCAGTTCTTC
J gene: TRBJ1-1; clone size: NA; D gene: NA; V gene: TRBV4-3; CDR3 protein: CASSPAENQNTEAFF; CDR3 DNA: TGCGCCAGCAGCCCGGCGGAGAACCAAAACACTGAAGCTTTCTTT